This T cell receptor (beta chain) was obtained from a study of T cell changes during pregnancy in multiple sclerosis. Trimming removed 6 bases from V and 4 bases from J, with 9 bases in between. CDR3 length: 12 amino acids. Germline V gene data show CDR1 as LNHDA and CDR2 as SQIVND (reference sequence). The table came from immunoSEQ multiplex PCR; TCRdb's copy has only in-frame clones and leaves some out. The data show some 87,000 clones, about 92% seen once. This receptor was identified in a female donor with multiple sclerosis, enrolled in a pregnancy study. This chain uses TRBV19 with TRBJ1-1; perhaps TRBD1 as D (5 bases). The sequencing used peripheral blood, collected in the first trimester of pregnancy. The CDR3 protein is CASSRRGTEAFF. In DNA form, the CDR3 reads TGTGCCAGTAGCAGGAGGGGCACTGAAGCTTTCTTT.